This T cell receptor (beta chain) was identified during a study of blood T cell repertoires in COVID-19. Study context: The United States, Italy and Spain were the sources of the acute and convalescent COVID-19 samples.

Germline V gene lookup returns CDR1 KGHDR and CDR2 SFDVKD. The CDR3 extends over 16 amino acids. With V trimmed by 3 bases and J by 9 bases, 5 bases remained unmatched. Clones were read by immunoSEQ multiplex PCR, and TCRdb kept only the in-frame ones, dropping some. The repertoire includes 210,000 or so clones, about nine tenths of them detected once, and roughly 2% sits in the top ten. Sequencing was done on a sample of peripheral blood. The chain combines TRBV24-1 with TRBJ2-1; 15 nucleotides match TRBD2. The receptor's source is a woman aged 45-65 years with acute or convalescent COVID-19. This CDR3 is CATSDGTSGRNGEQFF. The CDR3 DNA is TGTGCCACCAGTGATGGGACTAGCGGGAGGAACGGTGAGCAGTTCTTC.